These 15 T cell receptor beta chains share one sample of origin, sequenced in a study of blood T cell repertoires in COVID-19. Data came from immunoSEQ multiplex PCR; TCRdb stores just in-frame clones and leaves some out. The data contain over 200,000 clones, 84% of them singletons. Sequencing input: peripheral blood. The receptors were sampled from a woman aged 45-60 years with active or convalescent COVID-19.

This rearrangement joins TRBV5-6 to TRBJ2-6, with TRBD1 identical over 7 bases. The trim removed 4 bases at V and 3 bases at J, leaving 10 bases unmatched. The germline V gene encodes CDR1 SGHDT and CDR2 YYEEEE. The CDR3 is 17 residues long. The CDR3 bases are TGTGCCAGCAGCCCGTGGGACAGAGGCTATGGGGCCAACGTCCTGACTTTC. It yields the protein CASSPWDRGYGANVLTF.

This clone appeared many times. The gene calls are TRBV11-2 and TRBJ2-7; 12 bases line up with TRBD1. Germline lookup yields CDR1 SGHAT and CDR2 FQNNGV. The CDR3 contains 18 residues. The junction had 12 bases not matched to a gene; V was cut back by 5 bases and J by 1 base. DNA for the CDR3: TGTGCCAGCAGCCGCGGGACAGGGGGCTTAAGCAGTTCCTACGAGCAGTACTTC. Amino acid sequence: CASSRGTGGLSSSYEQYF.

This chain uses TRBV6-6 with TRBJ2-2; 9 bases line up with TRBD1. V was clipped by 5 bases and J by 5 bases; unmatched bases: 12. The CDR3 spans 17 residues. The germline CDR1 and CDR2 sequences are MNHNY and SVGAGI (reference sequence). CDR3 DNA sequence: TGTGCCAGCAGTCACCGGGACAGGGTCGTATATACCGGGGAGCTGTTTTTT. It is translated as CASSHRDRVVYTGELFF.

As for this clone: The junction does not match germline at one end; this may be a read error. This chain uses TRBV6-5 with TRBJ2-3; 12 bases fit TRBD2. This CDR3 comprises 14 residues. From germline, CDR1 is MNHEY and CDR2 SVGAGI. This chain's CDR3 is CAGRLAGASDTQYF. The CDR3 DNA reads as TGTGCCGGCAGACTAGCGGGAGCATCAGATACGCAGTATTTT.

J is TRBJ1-6 and V is TRBV18; weak D call: TRBD1 (6 bases). This CDR3 has 15 amino acids. The V gene's germline CDR1 is KGHSH and CDR2 LQKENI. V lost 3 bases, J lost 7 bases, and 13 bases lay in between. CDR3 DNA: TGTGCCAGCTCACCGGCAGGGGCAACGAATTCACCCCTCCACTTT. Residues: CASSPAGATNSPLHF.

The rearrangement links TRBV4-1 to TRBJ2-7; 7 bases agree with TRBD1. V lost 0 bases to trimming and J lost 4 bases; unmatched junction nucleotides: 9. The length of the CDR3 is 16 residues. Germline-derived CDR1 and CDR2 are MGHRA and YSYEKL. The CDR3 region is CASSQDPRGRVYEQYF. The CDR3 coding sequence is TGCGCCAGCAGCCAAGATCCGAGGGGGCGGGTATACGAGCAGTACTTC.

The CDR3 sequence: CSAGTSSGNTIYF. The CDR3 nucleotides read TGCAGCGCCGGCACTAGCTCTGGAAACACCATATATTTT. The chain employs TRBV29-1 and TRBJ1-3; D is ambiguous. The ends were cut back, 7 bases at V and 0 bases at J, with 10 bases in the middle. The CDR3 is 13 residues long. CDR1 and CDR2 from the germline V gene are SQVTM and ANQGSEA.

The rearrangement joins TRBV5-6 to TRBJ2-7; perhaps TRBD1 as D (7 bases). This CDR3 has 14 amino acids. CDR1 is SGHDT, CDR2 YYEEEE, per germline. V lost 5 bases, J lost 7 bases, and 19 bases lay in between. The CDR3 spells CASRRQGPAGEQYV. Here the CDR3 DNA reads TGTGCCAGCAGACGACAGGGTCCCGCGGGGGAGCAGTACGTC.

The rearrangement uses TRBV5-1 and TRBJ2-4, with 11 bases that match TRBD1. This CDR3 comprises 16 residues. Trimming took 0 bases from V and 7 from J; bases not matched to a gene: 6. CDR1 is SGHRS and CDR2 is YFSETQ in the germline V gene. The CDR3 DNA sequence: TGCGCCAGCAGCTTGGCCCTCGGGACAGGGGGTAACATTCAGTACTTC. Amino acid sequence: CASSLALGTGGNIQYF. The entire variable domain, with the rest obtained from reference TRBV5-1 and TRBJ2-4, is as follows: KAGVTQTPRYLIKTRGQQVTLSCSPISGHRSVSWYQQTPGQGLQFLFEYFSETQRNKGNFPGRFSGRQFSNSRSEMNVSTLELGDSALYLCASSLALGTGGNIQYFGAGTRLSVL.

The chain joins TRBV5-1 to TRBJ2-2; 9 bases align to TRBD2. CDR3 size: 15 residues. Germline CDR1 and CDR2: SGHRS and YFSETQ. Losses at the gene ends were 6 bases for V and 1 base for J; bases not matched to a gene: 4. The CDR3 here is CASKGLAENTGELFF. The CDR3 DNA reads as TGCGCCAGCAAGGGACTAGCTGAGAACACCGGGGAGCTGTTTTTT.

This clone was recorded only once. The chain has TRBV5-1 and TRBJ2-1; the match to TRBD2 covers 11 bases. Germline V lookup: CDR1 SGHRS, CDR2 YFSETQ. V gave up 0 bases and J gave up 4 bases; unmatched junction bases: 6. The CDR3 extends over 17 amino acids. The CDR3 DNA reads as TGCGCCAGCAGCTTGGGGCTAGCGGGGGGCCTATACAATGAGCAGTTCTTC. It specifies CASSLGLAGGLYNEQFF. Combining the CDR3 with reference TRBV5-1 and TRBJ2-1 gives the whole variable domain KAGVTQTPRYLIKTRGQQVTLSCSPISGHRSVSWYQQTPGQGLQFLFEYFSETQRNKGNFPGRFSGRQFSNSRSEMNVSTLELGDSALYLCASSLGLAGGLYNEQFFGPGTRLTVL.

The gene calls are TRBV6-6 and TRBJ2-7, with 9 nucleotides matching TRBD2. The germline gives CDR1 MNHNY, CDR2 SVGAGI (reference sequence). The CDR3 loop spans 14 amino acids. Trimming at V came to 5 bases and at J to 1 base, leaving 3 bases not matched to a gene. The CDR3 spells CASSHSGGSYEQYF. The CDR3 bases are TGTGCCAGCAGTCATAGCGGGGGTTCCTACGAGCAGTACTTC.

The chain has TRBV18 and TRBJ2-4, with a tentative D call TRBD1 (6 bases). This CDR3 has 13 amino acids. Looked up from germline, CDR1 is KGHSH and CDR2 is LQKENI. Deletions cut 5 bases from V and 5 bases from J, with 10 bases between. The CDR3 region is CASSRTVENIQYF. CDR3 nucleotides: TGTGCCAGCTCAAGGACAGTGGAAAACATTCAGTACTTC.

This chain uses TRBV19 with TRBJ1-1; D gene ambiguous. The ends were cut back, 5 bases at V and 6 bases at J, with 16 bases in the middle. The germline gives CDR1 LNHDA, CDR2 SQIVND (reference sequence). The CDR3 has 14 amino acids. CDR3 DNA: TGTGCCAGTAGTCCCGCGGGGAGAAGGGCTGAAGCTTTCTTT. Amino acids: CASSPAGRRAEAFF.

To note about this clone: The junction shows a germline mismatch at one end, possibly a read error. The chain joins TRBV28 to TRBJ1-1, with 7 nucleotides matching TRBD1. Germline V CDR1 and CDR2: MDHEN, SYDVKM. The CDR3 runs 15 residues. The CDR3 reads CARRGGTLGVTEAFF. Here the CDR3 DNA reads TGTGCCCGCAGGGGGGGAACCTTGGGGGTCACTGAAGCTTTCTTT.